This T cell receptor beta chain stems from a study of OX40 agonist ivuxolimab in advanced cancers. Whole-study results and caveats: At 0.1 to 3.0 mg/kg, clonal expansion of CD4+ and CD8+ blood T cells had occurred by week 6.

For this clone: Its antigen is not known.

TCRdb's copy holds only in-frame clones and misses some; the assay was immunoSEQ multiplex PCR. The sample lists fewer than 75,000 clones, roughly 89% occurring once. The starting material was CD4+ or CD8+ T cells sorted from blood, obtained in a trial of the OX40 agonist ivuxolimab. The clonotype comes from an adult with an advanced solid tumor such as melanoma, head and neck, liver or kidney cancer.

This CDR3 reads CASSAGTGIYGYTF. As DNA, the CDR3 is TGCGCCAGCAGCGCCGGGACAGGGATCTATGGCTACACCTTC. This sequence joins TRBV5-1 and TRBJ1-2, with 9 bases aligning to TRBD1. The CDR3 loop spans 14 amino acids. V lost 4 bases to trimming and J lost 4 bases; unmatched junction nucleotides: 5. The germline V gene encodes CDR1 SGHRS and CDR2 YFSETQ.